These 3 T cell receptor beta chains came from one sample sequenced in a study of OX40 agonist ivuxolimab in advanced cancers. Library creation used the immunoSEQ multiplex PCR assay. TCRdb limited this immuneACCESS table to in-frame rearrangements with V and J called. A share of clones is missing; checked studies link under half to unresolved V genes, and the rest is unexplained. The sample records about 40,000 clones, around 89% of which are singletons. The ten biggest clones cover around 23% of the sample. The sample consisted of CD4+ or CD8+ T cells sorted from blood, taken in a trial of the OX40 agonist ivuxolimab. The receptors shown here come from an adult with an advanced solid tumor such as melanoma, head and neck, liver or kidney cancer.

This clone was seen a single time. V is TRBV28 and J is TRBJ2-7, with 10 bases fitting TRBD1. This CDR3 region has 14 residues. Trimming took 5 bases from V and 5 from J; bases not matched to a gene: 6. Looked up from germline, CDR1 is MDHEN and CDR2 is SYDVKM. This chain's CDR3 is CASSIAGTGDEQYF. DNA for the CDR3: TGTGCCAGCAGTATCGCCGGGACAGGGGACGAGCAGTACTTC.

The gene calls are TRBV25-1 and TRBJ1-5; D not resolved. The CDR3 has 13 amino acids. Per germline, CDR1 MGHDK and CDR2 SYGVNS. Trimming shortened V by 5 bases and J by 5 bases, and 10 bases separated the two germline ends. The CDR3 coding sequence is TGTGCCAGCAGTAAAGGGCCTCATCAGCCCCAGCATTTT. Amino acids: CASSKGPHQPQHF.

This chain connects TRBV10-3 to TRBJ2-2, with D perhaps given as TRBD1 or TRBD2 (5 bases each). Germline CDR1 ENHRY, CDR2 SYGVKD. This CDR3 is built from 17 residues. Between the trimmed V and J ends, which lost 0 bases and 2 bases, there was a span of 13 bases. The CDR3, as DNA: TGTGCCATCAGTGAGTCGAGGGGTGATCCCAACACCGGGGAGCTGTTTTTT. This gives the protein CAISESRGDPNTGELFF.